Listed here are 3 T cell receptor beta chains from one sample, sequenced in a study of blood T cells in healthy people across ages. PCR was performed a second time for roughly 7 to 12 cycles using a sample-barcoded 5' primer and a J-beta primer mix. MiXCR, applied by TCRdb to the 5' RACE reads, yields one record per CDR3 protein. There are approximately 940,000 distinct CDR3 sequences in the sample; about 48% occur only once, and 10% to 15% lies in the top ten. The specimen was blood. The source is a man aged 30 to 45 in good health.

V usage is TRBV5-6 and J usage is TRBJ1-4; no definite D call. Germline V CDR1 and CDR2: SGHDT, YYEEEE. Trimming removed 3 bases at V and 4 bases at J, with 13 bases between. This CDR3 has 15 residues. This CDR3 is CASSSLGRDNEKLFF. In DNA form, the CDR3 reads TGTGCCAGCAGCTCCCTCGGGAGAGATAATGAAAAACTGTTTTTT.

V gene TRBV3-1 combines with J gene TRBJ2-1; D not resolved. The J call may be faulty, since TRBJ2-7 better matches the DNA end. The germline V gene has CDR1 LGHDT and CDR2 YNNKEL (reference sequence). The CDR3 consists of 14 residues. CDR3 in DNA: TGTGCCAGCAGCCAAGAGACTGTATACAATGAGCAGTACTTC. Its protein product is CASSQETVYNEQYF.

This clonotype has more than one count but fewer than ten. The J gene is TRBJ2-7, the V gene TRBV10-2, with 13 nucleotides matching TRBD2. The CDR3 is made up of 13 amino acids. Per germline, CDR1 WSHSY and CDR2 SAAADI. Germline trimming cut 8 bases from V and 11 bases from J; bases unmatched to any gene: 9. For the CDR3, the DNA is TGCGCCAGCTCTCTCGGGACTAGCGGGGAGGAGTACTTC. As protein: CASSLGTSGEEYF.